This T cell receptor beta chain stems from a study of T cells in Graves' hyperthyroidism and ophthalmopathy. Study-level points and caveats: Patients with ophthalmopathy were separated from those with stable hyperthyroidism by a 13 V-J model. Researchers found most expanded thyroid clonotypes above 0.001 in blood as well. Model predictions of ophthalmopathy came a median 6.5 months before onset.

Diagnoses were made from clinical symptoms, serum measures (thyroxine and TRAb), thyroid ultrasound and orbital computed tomography. Amplification of TCR beta CDR3 regions used RNA as the template. Primed by the HTBI set, a first-round RT-PCR was run on the TCR CDR3. TCRdb re-derived calls from the multiplex PCR reads in MiXCR, one entry per CDR3 protein. The profile shows 650,000 to 800,000 distinct CDR3 sequences, roughly 45% of them singletons. About this clonotype itself: Its specificity is unknown.

V lost 3 bases to trimming and J lost 4 bases, with 18 bases between them. The CDR3 consists of 16 residues. From germline, CDR1 is PRHDT and CDR2 FYEKMQ (reference sequence). The sequence derives from an adult man with Graves' disease, either hyperthyroidism or ophthalmopathy (not recorded which). This chain links TRBV13 with TRBJ1-1; a possible D gene is TRBD1 (5 bases). The sequenced sample consisted of peripheral blood or thyroid tissue (not recorded which). This CDR3 is CASSFGDLGRGTEAFF. Written as DNA, the CDR3 is TGTGCCAGCAGCTTCGGGGATCTCGGGAGGGGCACTGAAGCTTTCTTT.